Listed here are 11 T cell receptor beta chains from one sample, sequenced in a study of beta chain features in type 1 diabetes. All of the isolated RNA was reverse transcribed, so expressed TCRB transcripts were sequenced. Here immunoSEQ multiplex PCR was the method, and the copy in TCRdb shows in-frame clones only, minus some. The sample holds 900,000 or so clones, roughly 16% seen once. What was sequenced was naive CD4+ T cells from blood. The source is a woman younger than 35 in good health.

This clone was counted between two and nine times. For the CDR3, the DNA is TGTGCCAGCAGTTACTCGTCAGGGAGAGACTACGAGCAGTACTTC. Translated, it gives CASSYSSGRDYEQYF. V is TRBV6-5 and J is TRBJ2-7; either TRBD1 or TRBD2 may fit D (5 bases each). The V gene's germline CDR1 is MNHEY and CDR2 SVGAGI. The CDR3 extends over 15 amino acids. Trimming stripped 0 bases from V and 3 bases from J, with 12 bases between.

This clone was observed a few times. This chain connects TRBV11-2 to TRBJ2-3, with TRBD1 matching over 12 bases. The germline gives CDR1 SGHAT, CDR2 FQNNGV. With 2 bases clipped from V and 3 bases from J, the junction kept 3 bases outside the gene matches. The CDR3 covers 16 residues. The CDR3 nucleotides are TGTGCCAGCAGCTTACAGGGACAGGGGGCGACAGATACGCAGTATTTT. It is translated as CASSLQGQGATDTQYF.

This sequence joins TRBV21-1 and TRBJ2-7; the table names TRBD2, a call not compared with the DNA. TRBV21-1 constitutes a pseudogene. The CDR3 is 14 residues long. CDR3 loop: CASSNNEESYEQYF. Written as DNA, the CDR3 is TGTGCCAGCAGCAACAATGAGGAAAGCTACGAGCAGTACTTC.

V and J are TRBV21-1 and TRBJ2-1; the table's D call of TRBD1 was not tested on the DNA. TRBV21-1 is designated a pseudogene. This CDR3 has 24 amino acids. The CDR3 coding sequence is TGTGCCAAGAAGGGGCCCGGACAGGGGAAGAGGACGACGAAGACCGAGGACCCCTACAATGAGCAGTTCTTC. Translated, it gives CAKKGPGQGKRTTKTEDPYNEQFF.

This clone appeared a few times. The chain carries TRBV6-6 and TRBJ1-5, with D possibly TRBD1 on 5 matching bases. Germline V CDR1 and CDR2: MNHNY, SVGAGI (reference sequence). The CDR3 sequence is 14 residues long. V lost 7 bases to trimming and J lost 1 base, with 11 bases between them. The CDR3 DNA follows: TGTGCCAGCACAGAGGGGAGGAGCAATCAGCCCCAGCATTTT. Translated: CASTEGRSNQPQHF.

The rearrangement links TRBV7-2 to TRBJ2-2; 9 bases line up with TRBD2. Looked up from germline, CDR1 is SGHTA and CDR2 is FQGNSA. CDR3 length equals 17 residues. V lost 5 bases, J lost 4 bases, and 11 bases stayed unmatched. In nucleotides, the CDR3 is TGTGCCAGCAGCAAAGGCAGCGGGAGGTCGGTCACCGGGGAGCTGTTTTTT. As protein: CASSKGSGRSVTGELFF.

The rearrangement uses TRBV15 and TRBJ2-7, with 7 bases identical to TRBD2. The CDR3 extends over 18 amino acids. CDR1 and CDR2 (germline): LNHNV, YYDKDF (reference sequence). V was pared by 0 bases and J by 0 bases, with 11 bases of the junction left unmatched. The CDR3: CATSREGLTHTNSYEQYF. CDR3 DNA: TGTGCCACCAGCAGAGAGGGACTAACCCATACCAACTCCTACGAGCAGTACTTC.

This clone was picked up many times. The sample has other DNA sequences that encode this CDR3 too. The chain has TRBV4-3 and TRBJ2-1, with D unresolved. CDR3 length equals 14 residues. The V gene lost 1 base and the J gene lost 4 bases, with 8 bases spanning the gap. Germline lookup yields CDR1 LGHNA and CDR2 YSLEER. CDR3 in DNA: TGCGCCAGCAGCCAAGTATCCGGTTACAATGAGCAGTTCTTC. This translates into CASSQVSGYNEQFF.

V and J are TRBV5-1 and TRBJ2-6, with D unresolved. V was pared by 5 bases and J by 0 bases, with 15 bases between. The CDR3 contains 17 residues. Germline V gene data show CDR1 as SGHRS and CDR2 as YFSETQ. Here the CDR3 reads CASSLGFSSSGANVLTF. CDR3 DNA: TGCGCCAGCAGTTTAGGATTCAGCTCCTCTGGGGCCAACGTCCTGACTTTC. Full variable domain (rest looked up from reference TRBV5-1 and TRBJ2-6): KAGVTQTPRYLIKTRGQQVTLSCSPISGHRSVSWYQQTPGQGLQFLFEYFSETQRNKGNFPGRFSGRQFSNSRSEMNVSTLELGDSALYLCASSLGFSSSGANVLTFGAGSRLTVL.

This clone came up once. The chain carries TRBV7-8 and TRBJ2-1; D possibly matches TRBD1 or TRBD2 (5 bases each). CDR1 SGHVS and CDR2 FQNEAQ come from the germline V gene. Trimming stripped 5 bases from V and 3 bases from J, with 20 bases between. The CDR3 consists of 17 residues. The CDR3 sequence is CASSHRGGALNYNEQFF. The CDR3 DNA is TGTGCCAGCAGCCACCGGGGCGGAGCGCTAAACTACAATGAGCAGTTCTTC.

The chain is built from TRBV4-2 and TRBJ2-3; 8 nucleotides match TRBD2. J was trimmed by 5 bases and V by 6 bases; bases with no gene match: 10. The CDR3 contains 15 residues. The V gene's germline CDR1 is LGHNA and CDR2 YNFKEQ. The CDR3 sequence: CASSRAGGLGDTQYF. CDR3 sequence (DNA): TGTGCCAGCAGTAGGGCGGGAGGTTTGGGAGATACGCAGTATTTT.